These 25 T cell receptor beta chains were all obtained from the same sample, sequenced in a study of response to subunit inactivated influenza vaccine. TCRdb processed the RT-PCR reads anew with MiXCR; each CDR3 protein has one entry. The sample has under 550,000 distinct CDR3 sequences, roughly 7.9% seen once. This material consisted of PBMCs from blood, taken approximately 25 months after vaccination. All receptors come from a man between 50 and 69 years old who received an inactivated influenza vaccine.

This clonotype was recorded a few times. The CDR3 reads CASSQASRGRGYTF. CDR3 sequence (DNA): TGCGCCAGCAGCCAAGCCTCCAGGGGTAGAGGCTACACCTTC. The chain uses TRBV4-3 and TRBJ1-2; D is perhaps TRBD1 (6 bases). Per the germline V gene, CDR1 is LGHNA and CDR2 is YSLEER. The CDR3 covers 14 residues. Between the trimmed V and J ends, which lost 1 base and 8 bases, there was a span of 14 bases.

This clonotype has at least ten counts. The chain has TRBV4-1 and TRBJ2-7; D is unresolved. The CDR3 loop spans 13 amino acids. The germline V gene encodes CDR1 MGHRA and CDR2 YSYEKL. Trimming took off 0 bases at V and 3 bases at J, with 6 bases between the two ends. The CDR3 reads CASSQEQNYEQYF. CDR3 coding DNA: TGCGCCAGCAGCCAAGAACAGAACTACGAGCAGTACTTC.

This clonotype came up a few times. The chain joins TRBV5-4 to TRBJ2-2; no clear D gene. Trimming shortened V by 0 bases and J by 1 base, and 7 bases separated the two germline ends. CDR1 and CDR2 (germline): SGHNT, YYREEE (reference sequence). The CDR3 has 15 residues. The CDR3 region is CASSLDPQNTGELFF. CDR3 DNA: TGTGCCAGCAGCTTGGATCCCCAGAACACCGGGGAGCTGTTTTTT.

This clonotype was seen more than once but under ten times. The rearrangement uses TRBV28 and TRBJ2-7; D is possibly TRBD1 (5 bases). Germline lookup yields CDR1 MDHEN and CDR2 SYDVKM. This CDR3 comprises 15 residues. Trimming left V 3 bases short and J 7 bases short, with 19 bases between. CDR3 in DNA: TGTGCCAGCAGTTTCCTTTATTCGCCAGGGCGGGAGCAGTACTTC. This encodes CASSFLYSPGREQYF. Filled out from reference TRBV28 and TRBJ2-7, the complete variable domain reads DVKVTQSSRYLVKRTGEKVFLECVQDMDHENMFWYRQDPGLGLRLIYFSYDVKMKEKGDIPEGYSVSREKKERFSLILESASTNQTSMYLCASSFLYSPGREQYFGPGTRLTVT.

V and J are TRBV10-3 and TRBJ2-3; D not certain. Trimming pared 9 bases from V and 3 bases from J, leaving 1 base between. Germline loops: CDR1 ENHRY, CDR2 SYGVKD. This CDR3 comprises 9 residues. CDR3 loop: CAITDTQYF. The DNA for the CDR3 is TGTGCCATTACAGATACGCAGTATTTT.

This clonotype has only a few counts. V usage is TRBV9 and J usage is TRBJ2-3; D gene unclear. Germline CDR1 is SGDLS and CDR2 is YYNGEE. V lost 5 bases and J 2 bases, leaving 6 bases between the germline ends. The CDR3 has 12 residues. The chain's CDR3 is CASSWNTDTQYF. The DNA of the CDR3 is TGTGCCAGCAGTTGGAACACAGATACGCAGTATTTT.

J is TRBJ1-1 and V is TRBV20-1; D remains unclear. CDR1 is DFQATT and CDR2 is SNEGSKA in the germline V gene (reference sequence). This CDR3 is built from 13 residues. V was clipped by 6 bases and J by 1 base, with 12 bases between them. CDR3: CSATKTGNTEAFF. In nucleotides, the CDR3 is TGCAGTGCCACCAAAACGGGGAACACTGAAGCTTTCTTT.

This clonotype was recorded a few times. Here the CDR3 reads CAISAVADGLVDTQYF. The CDR3, as DNA: TGTGCCATCAGTGCCGTAGCGGATGGGCTTGTAGATACGCAGTATTTT. The chain recombines TRBV10-3 with TRBJ2-3; weak D call: TRBD2 (6 bases). CDR1 is ENHRY and CDR2 is SYGVKD in the germline V gene. This CDR3 has 16 residues. V was trimmed by 4 bases and J by 5 bases, leaving 19 bases between them.

This clonotype was found many times. The chain recombines TRBV20-1 with TRBJ2-3; D is perhaps TRBD2 (5 bases). Germline V gives CDR1 DFQATT, CDR2 SNEGSKA (reference sequence). The CDR3 totals 15 residues. Deletions cut 0 bases from V and 3 bases from J, with 13 bases between. CDR3 bases: TGCAGTGCTAGAGATCCCGGGATGGATACAGATACGCAGTATTTT. It encodes CSARDPGMDTDTQYF.

The rearrangement joins TRBV7-9 to TRBJ1-1; 7 bases map to TRBD1. CDR1 and CDR2 (germline): SEHNR, FQNEAQ (reference sequence). V was clipped by 5 bases and J by 4 bases; unmatched bases: 10. CDR3 size: 15 residues. DNA of the CDR3: TGTGCCAGCAGCGAAACAGGGGCCGTCGGCACTGAAGCTTTCTTT. As protein: CASSETGAVGTEAFF.

This clonotype was detected many times. V usage is TRBV6-2 or TRBV6-3 and J usage is TRBJ2-4, with unresolved D. In germline, CDR1 is MNHEY, CDR2 SVGEGT. V was pared by 8 bases and J by 8 bases, with 13 bases between. This CDR3 comprises 12 residues. Here the CDR3 reads CASVDPPHIQYF. DNA for the CDR3: TGTGCCAGCGTTGACCCACCCCACATTCAGTACTTC.

This clonotype has more than one count but fewer than ten. The chain recombines TRBV15 with TRBJ2-1; D uncertain. Germline CDR1 and CDR2: LNHNV and YYDKDF (reference sequence). The CDR3 covers 10 residues. The ends were cut back, 8 bases at V and 14 bases at J, with 13 bases in the middle. CDR3 amino acids: CATLEPSEFF. The CDR3 nucleotides are TGTGCCACCCTTGAACCTTCCGAGTTCTTC.

This clonotype was recorded at least ten times. CDR3 region: CASSQAWRGGDTQYF. The CDR3 region has the DNA TGCGCCAGCAGCCAAGCCTGGAGAGGGGGAGATACGCAGTATTTT. The chain links TRBV4-3 to TRBJ2-3; the D gene is possibly TRBD1 (6 bases). The CDR3 loop spans 15 amino acids. Germline CDR1 is LGHNA and CDR2 is YSLEER. V lost 1 base and J lost 5, with 13 bases in between.

The J gene is TRBJ1-1, the V gene TRBV12-3 or TRBV12-4; TRBD1 is a possible D gene (5 bases). V lost 5 bases and J 8 bases, leaving 21 bases between the germline ends. The CDR3 spans 15 residues. The CDR3 region is CASSPPGGPGPEAFF. The CDR3 coding sequence is TGTGCCAGCAGTCCCCCGGGGGGACCGGGACCCGAAGCTTTCTTT.

This rearrangement joins TRBV4-1 to TRBJ2-3, with D tentatively TRBD2 (6 bases). V was cut by 1 base and J by 6 bases, with 17 bases left in between. The CDR3 totals 16 residues. The germline V gene has CDR1 MGHRA and CDR2 YSYEKL. Written as DNA, the CDR3 is TGCGCCAGCAGCCAAGTTAGTGCCGGGAGCGGCGATACGCAGTATTTT. Translation gives CASSQVSAGSGDTQYF.

This clonotype was counted ten times or more. The chain combines TRBV6-5 with TRBJ1-1, with unresolved D. V dropped 4 bases and J dropped 1 base, with 16 bases sitting between them. CDR1 MNHEY and CDR2 SVGAGI come from the germline V gene. The CDR3 loop spans 16 amino acids. This CDR3 is CASSSTWAGKNTEAFF. DNA for the CDR3: TGTGCCAGCAGTTCCACATGGGCAGGAAAGAACACTGAAGCTTTCTTT.

The chain is built from TRBV30 and TRBJ2-5, with TRBD1 as a possible D gene (5 bases). Germline V gene data show CDR1 as GTSNPN and CDR2 as SVGIG (reference sequence). The CDR3 is 15 residues long. The ends were cut back, 0 bases at V and 2 bases at J, with 13 bases in the middle. The CDR3 is CAWSVPGPSQETQYF. As DNA, the CDR3 is TGTGCCTGGAGTGTTCCAGGGCCATCGCAAGAGACCCAGTACTTC.

This clonotype has only a few counts. The chain employs TRBV27 and TRBJ1-2, with 9 positions matching TRBD1. The CDR3 runs to 13 residues. Germline trimming cut 8 bases from V and 8 bases from J; bases unmatched to any gene: 9. Germline values: CDR1 MNHEY, CDR2 SMNVEV (reference sequence). CDR3 sequence: CASRVGQGSGYTF. Written as DNA, the CDR3 is TGTGCCAGCCGGGTGGGACAGGGATCCGGCTACACCTTC.

This clonotype was seen a few times. The chain is built from TRBV6-1 and TRBJ2-3, with 8 bases lining up with TRBD2. The CDR3 spans 16 residues. Per germline, CDR1 MNHNS and CDR2 SASEGT. V trimming: 6 bases; J trimming: 4 bases; junction bases outside the gene matches: 12. The chain's CDR3 is CASRLSSGVVADTQYF. The DNA of the CDR3 is TGTGCCAGCAGATTGAGTAGCGGGGTGGTAGCAGATACGCAGTATTTT.

This chain connects TRBV6-2 or TRBV6-3 to TRBJ2-7; a possible D gene is TRBD2 (6 bases). The CDR3 loop spans 16 amino acids. Trimming took off 4 bases at V and 4 bases at J, with 20 bases between the two ends. Germline CDR1 MNHEY, CDR2 SVGEGT. The CDR3 sequence is CASSSAIGRTAYEQYF. CDR3 bases: TGTGCCAGCAGTTCCGCCATAGGGAGGACGGCGTACGAGCAGTACTTC.

Ten or more counts support this clonotype. The rearrangement joins TRBV7-2 to TRBJ1-5; no clear D gene. The CDR3 extends over 15 amino acids. Trimming removed 1 base from V and 3 bases from J, with 10 bases in between. Germline CDR1 reads SGHTA; CDR2 reads FQGNSA. The CDR3 protein is CASSLVYSINQPQHF. DNA for the CDR3: TGTGCCAGCAGCTTAGTCTACAGCATCAATCAGCCCCAGCATTTT.

Details on this clonotype: Germline and junction disagree at one end, which may indicate a read error. The CDR3 sequence is CASSQRTVTNYGCTF. In DNA form, the CDR3 reads TGTGCCAGCAGCCAGCGGACAGTAACTAACTATGGCTGCACCTTC. This chain uses TRBV5-4 with TRBJ1-2; D might be TRBD1 (6 bases). This CDR3 has 15 amino acids. CDR1 is SGHNT, CDR2 YYREEE, per germline (reference sequence). The full variable domain, completed using reference TRBV5-4 and TRBJ1-2, is ETGVTQSPTHLIKTRGQQVTLRCSSQSGHNTVSWYQQALGQGPQFIFQYYREEENGRGNFPPRFSGLQFPNYSSELNVNALELDDSALYLCASSQRTVTNYGCTFGSGTRLTVV.

The V gene is TRBV20-1, the J gene TRBJ2-2, with D uncertain. V lost 3 bases and J lost 5, with 13 bases in between. The CDR3 totals 14 residues. The germline V gene has CDR1 DFQATT and CDR2 SNEGSKA (reference sequence). The CDR3 nucleotides are TGCAGTGCTAGTTCAGCTGTCTATACCGGGGAGCTGTTTTTT. Translation: CSASSAVYTGELFF.

This clonotype was detected ten times or more. The chain couples TRBV7-8 to TRBJ2-5; D possibly matches TRBD1 or TRBD2 (5 bases each). Germline V CDR1 and CDR2: SGHVS, FQNEAQ. With 1 base removed from V and 9 bases from J, the gap between germline ends came to 15 bases. CDR3 length: 14 amino acids. The CDR3 spells CASSLGRGVESQYF. The DNA of the CDR3 is TGTGCCAGCAGCTTAGGAAGGGGAGTGGAGTCCCAGTACTTC.

CDR3 sequence (DNA): TGTGCCAGCGGAAAAATGGGATCACTAGCGGGAGACGAGCAGTTCTTC. This encodes CASGKMGSLAGDEQFF. The chain links TRBV27 to TRBJ2-1; TRBD2 matches 11 bases. CDR1 and CDR2 (germline): MNHEY, SMNVEV (reference sequence). The CDR3 has 16 residues. Trimming took 8 bases from V and 10 from J; bases not matched to a gene: 16.